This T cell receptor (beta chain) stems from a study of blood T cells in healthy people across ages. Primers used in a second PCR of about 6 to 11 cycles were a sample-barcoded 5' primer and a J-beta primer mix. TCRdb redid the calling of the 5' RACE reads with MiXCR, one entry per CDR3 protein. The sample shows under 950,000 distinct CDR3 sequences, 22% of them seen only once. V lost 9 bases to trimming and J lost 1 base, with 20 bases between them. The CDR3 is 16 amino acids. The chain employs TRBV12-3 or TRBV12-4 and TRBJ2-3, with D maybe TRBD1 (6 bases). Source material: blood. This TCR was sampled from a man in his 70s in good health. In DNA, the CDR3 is TGTGCCAGTGGCCGGGACAAAGGTTGGGGCACAGATACGCAGTATTTT. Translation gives CASGRDKGWGTDTQYF.